This TCR beta chain was documented in a study of response to subunit inactivated influenza vaccine. This CDR3 comprises 16 residues. The V gene lost 1 base and the J gene lost 2 bases, with 11 bases spanning the gap. Germline V gene lookup returns CDR1 SGHTA and CDR2 FQGTGA. The study's findings and limits: Authors suggested each seasonal flu vaccination may recruit only limited numbers of new T cells.

TCRdb re-analysed the RT-PCR reads in MiXCR, keeping a single row per CDR3 protein. The sample yields over 650,000 distinct CDR3 sequences, about a fifth seen once. Concerning this clonotype: Its antigen is unidentified.

This clonotype was sampled from a middle-aged man who received an inactivated influenza vaccine. The starting material was PBMCs from blood, obtained more than 4 days after vaccination. V and J are TRBV7-3 and TRBJ2-2; D is undetermined. The CDR3 coding sequence is TGTGCCAGCAGCTTAAGGAGCAGCCAAAACACCGGGGAGCTGTTTTTT. Translated, it gives CASSLRSSQNTGELFF.